The 5 T cell receptor beta chains reported below all come from one sample, sequenced in a study of immune characterization of retroperitoneal liposarcoma. TCRdb re-called the PCR reads with MiXCR, one entry per CDR3 protein. The repertoire holds under 15,000 distinct CDR3 sequences, with over 45% as singletons. The source material was tumor tissue. These receptors all come from a female donor with retroperitoneal liposarcoma.

Regarding this clonotype: No conserved phenylalanine or tryptophan is present at the end of the CDR3, so a read error is the likely explanation. The chain combines TRBV6-8 with TRBJ2-5; D not resolved. CDR3 size: 12 residues. Looked up from germline, CDR1 is MNHGY and CDR2 is SAAAGT. The V end lost 5 bases, the J end lost 2 bases, and 6 bases lay between the germline ends. The CDR3 DNA follows: TGTGCCAGCAGTCTCTATCAAGAGACCCAGTACTCC. Translating gives CASSLYQETQYS.

This clonotype was seen only a few times. The chain has TRBV12-5 and TRBJ2-6, with 8 positions matching TRBD2. Germline loops: CDR1 LGHNT, CDR2 FRNRAP. CDR3 size: 19 residues. J gave up 0 bases and V 2 bases, and 9 bases lay outside the gene matches. The CDR3: CASGLRHGTRSSGANVLTF. The DNA of the CDR3 is TGTGCTAGTGGTTTGAGACACGGGACTAGGTCCTCTGGGGCCAACGTCCTGACTTTC.

This chain joins TRBV6-1 and TRBJ2-1; 13 positions match TRBD2. The CDR3 has 17 amino acids. V shed 5 bases, J shed 9 bases, and the junction held 13 bases outside the gene matches. The germline V gene has CDR1 MNHNS and CDR2 SASEGT. CDR3 region: CASSYEGLAGPLGEQFF. The DNA for the CDR3 is TGTGCCAGCAGTTATGAGGGACTAGCGGGACCTTTAGGTGAGCAGTTCTTC.

This clonotype is labeled as medium-sized. The chain joins TRBV10-1 to TRBJ2-1, with a possible D match to TRBD2 (5 bases). The J call may be in error: the DNA end matches TRBJ2-7 better. The CDR3 loop spans 13 amino acids. Germline V gene sequence: CDR1 WNHNN, CDR2 SYGVQD (reference sequence). CDR3 region: CASSESAGSEQYF. The CDR3 DNA follows: TGCGCCAGCAGTGAGTCGGCGGGCTCAGAGCAGTACTTC.

The chain recombines TRBV6-1 with TRBJ2-1; D is ambiguous. Per germline, CDR1 MNHNS and CDR2 SASEGT. The CDR3 runs 14 residues. V lost 4 bases and J 0 bases, leaving 7 bases between the germline ends. CDR3 protein: CASSGSYSYNEQFF. As DNA, the CDR3 is TGTGCCAGCAGTGGAAGTTACTCCTACAATGAGCAGTTCTTC.